The present entry profiles one T cell receptor (beta chain) with its context. The antigen remains undetermined. The germline V and J ends were trimmed by 5 bases and 6 bases, with 11 bases remaining between them. The germline V gene encodes CDR1 SGHNT and CDR2 YYREEE (reference sequence). The CDR3 contains 13 residues. This sample was taken from a study of T cell responses to AZD1222 COVID-19 vaccine. Study-wide results and caveats: Increased Spike-specific TCR breadth and depth were observed after two AZD1222 doses. Only 6 or 7 AZD1222 recipients tested seropositive at baseline. Donors were mostly white British, more females; clonal diversity possibly underestimated.

Produced via immunoSEQ multiplex PCR; TCRdb's table is partial and in-frame only. The data contain about 130,000 clones, around 87% of them singletons. The clonotype was recovered from an adult in good health. This chain connects TRBV5-4 to TRBJ2-2; possibly TRBD1 for D (6 bases). Sequenced here: peripheral blood, sampled on day 0 of AZD1222 vaccination. CDR3 in amino acids: CASSLQGAGELFF. CDR3 in DNA: TGTGCCAGCAGTTTACAGGGCGCCGGGGAGCTGTTTTTT.